This T cell receptor beta chain was sequenced during a study of tumor-infiltrating lymphocytes in primary liver carcinoma. Background on the study: Maximum tumor diameters ranged from roughly 4 to 11 cm, stage T1-T3 N0M0.

Unsorted whole blood yielded blood RNA, and germline DNA was extracted as well. A primer in the constant region served to generate TCR beta cDNA from 500 ng of total RNA. Construction of TCR beta libraries relied on three successive nested multiplex PCR rounds employing slightly modified ARM-PCR. Forward primers for TRBV1-TRBV30 and a C-beta reverse primer served the first two PCR rounds, at about 10 cycles each. TCRdb called the multiplex PCR reads again in MiXCR, with one record for every CDR3 protein. The sample consists of hundreds of thousands of distinct CDR3 sequences, less than 75% of them appearing once. The V gene's germline CDR1 is SGHAT and CDR2 FQDESV (reference sequence). J lost 5 bases, V lost 9 bases, and 12 bases had no gene match. This CDR3 has 14 residues.

The sequencing sample was made of peripheral blood. The clonotype was recovered from a man aged 35 to 55 with primary liver carcinoma and hepatitis B virus infection. V and J are TRBV11-1 and TRBJ2-7; TRBD1 agrees at 8 bases. The CDR3 nucleotides read TGTGCCAGTAGCCTCCGGGACAGGATAAACGAGCAGTACTTC. Amino acids: CASSLRDRINEQYF.